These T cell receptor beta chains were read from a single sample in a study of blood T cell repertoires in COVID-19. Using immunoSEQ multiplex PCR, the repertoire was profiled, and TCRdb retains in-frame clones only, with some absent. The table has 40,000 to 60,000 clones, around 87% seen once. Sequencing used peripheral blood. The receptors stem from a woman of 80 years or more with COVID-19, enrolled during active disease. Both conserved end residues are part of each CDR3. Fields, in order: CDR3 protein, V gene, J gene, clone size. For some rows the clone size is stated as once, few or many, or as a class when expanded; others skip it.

cdr3_aa: CASSALGGETEQYF
v_call: TRBV18
j_call: TRBJ2-7
clone_size: once

cdr3_aa: CASSSRLAGFTDTQYF
v_call: TRBV5-5
j_call: TRBJ2-3
clone_size: NA

cdr3_aa: CASSLDRSGELFF
v_call: TRBV11-3
j_call: TRBJ2-2
clone_size: NA

cdr3_aa: CASSPFGIGTRSTDTQYF
v_call: TRBV18
j_call: TRBJ2-3
clone_size: once

cdr3_aa: CASSSRANNEKLFF
v_call: TRBV19
j_call: TRBJ1-4
clone_size: few

cdr3_aa: CASRGDRVGTEAFF
v_call: TRBV2
j_call: TRBJ1-1
clone_size: few

cdr3_aa: CASSYRQGRYGYTF
v_call: TRBV21-1
j_call: TRBJ1-2
clone_size: NA

cdr3_aa: CASSSPGSANYGYTF
v_call: TRBV28
j_call: TRBJ1-2
clone_size: once

cdr3_aa: CASSPTRDTQYF
v_call: TRBV7-8
j_call: TRBJ2-3
clone_size: few

cdr3_aa: CASSLEASAAGGWGETQYF
v_call: TRBV7-6
j_call: TRBJ2-5
clone_size: NA

cdr3_aa: CASSTPPWTGITYNEQFF
v_call: TRBV19
j_call: TRBJ2-1
clone_size: NA

cdr3_aa: CASSIPTGAQFYSNQPQHF
v_call: TRBV19
j_call: TRBJ1-5
clone_size: once

cdr3_aa: CASTPPRGLGGNTIYF
v_call: TRBV19
j_call: TRBJ1-3
clone_size: NA

cdr3_aa: CASSYGGRGHSEQFF
v_call: TRBV5-1
j_call: TRBJ2-1
clone_size: NA

cdr3_aa: CASSFSGSTDTQYF
v_call: TRBV5-1
j_call: TRBJ2-3
clone_size: NA

cdr3_aa: CASSLSSGANVLTF
v_call: TRBV27
j_call: TRBJ2-6
clone_size: NA

cdr3_aa: CASRARRYGYTF
v_call: TRBV6-5
j_call: TRBJ1-2
clone_size: NA

cdr3_aa: CATSDLRGDRGHSSPLHF
v_call: TRBV24-1
j_call: TRBJ1-6
clone_size: few

cdr3_aa: CASSLAPRLGGREQYF
v_call: TRBV5-4
j_call: TRBJ2-7
clone_size: NA

cdr3_aa: CASSYSDSKNTGELFF
v_call: TRBV6-5
j_call: TRBJ2-2
clone_size: NA

cdr3_aa: CASSVFLVAGLNRELFF
v_call: TRBV5-1
j_call: TRBJ2-2
clone_size: NA

cdr3_aa: CATTGTGNEKLFF
v_call: TRBV18
j_call: TRBJ1-4
clone_size: NA

cdr3_aa: CASSDPGTGRGGYTF
v_call: TRBV10-2
j_call: TRBJ1-2
clone_size: NA

cdr3_aa: CASSSGQPHEQYF
v_call: TRBV5-1
j_call: TRBJ2-7
clone_size: NA

cdr3_aa: CASPGTVRQEAFF
v_call: TRBV6-5
j_call: TRBJ1-1
clone_size: once

cdr3_aa: CASSSSGERTGEQYF
v_call: TRBV28
j_call: TRBJ2-7
clone_size: NA

cdr3_aa: CASSFRRGSYEQYF
v_call: TRBV7-2
j_call: TRBJ2-7
clone_size: NA

cdr3_aa: CASSYRDFGADTQYF
v_call: TRBV7-8
j_call: TRBJ2-3
clone_size: NA

cdr3_aa: CASSLGPQGAYNSPLHF
v_call: TRBV5-1
j_call: TRBJ1-6
clone_size: NA

cdr3_aa: CASWGQGAYEQYF
v_call: TRBV19
j_call: TRBJ2-7
clone_size: NA

cdr3_aa: CASSYSQGVSTEAFF
v_call: TRBV6-5
j_call: TRBJ1-1
clone_size: NA

cdr3_aa: CASSLAGTTQETQYF
v_call: TRBV7-6
j_call: TRBJ2-5
clone_size: NA

cdr3_aa: CASRSGQTSTDTQYF
v_call: TRBV27
j_call: TRBJ2-3
clone_size: NA

cdr3_aa: CASSPPSSGGGYGYTF
v_call: TRBV18
j_call: TRBJ1-2
clone_size: NA

cdr3_aa: CASSHHQTTSYEQYF
v_call: TRBV14
j_call: TRBJ2-7
clone_size: NA

cdr3_aa: CASSPPVPRDTIYF
v_call: TRBV18
j_call: TRBJ1-3
clone_size: once

cdr3_aa: CAWSLDRARNTIYF
v_call: TRBV30
j_call: TRBJ1-3
clone_size: NA

cdr3_aa: CASSDRGLDTEAFF
v_call: TRBV3-1/TRBV3-2
j_call: TRBJ1-1
clone_size: NA

cdr3_aa: CASSYGQGPLSSYNEQFF
v_call: TRBV4-1
j_call: TRBJ2-1
clone_size: once

cdr3_aa: CASSVGGTGLTYEQYF
v_call: TRBV9
j_call: TRBJ2-7
clone_size: NA

cdr3_aa: CAWTELHSPLHF
v_call: TRBV30
j_call: TRBJ1-6
clone_size: medium-sized

cdr3_aa: CAIGQGNHEQYF
v_call: TRBV7-9
j_call: TRBJ2-7
clone_size: NA

cdr3_aa: CASSSRPGPDSPLHF
v_call: TRBV7-8
j_call: TRBJ1-6
clone_size: NA

cdr3_aa: CASRSGTGSTDTQYF
v_call: TRBV19
j_call: TRBJ2-3
clone_size: NA

cdr3_aa: CASSDSGLAGNTDTQYF
v_call: TRBV25-1
j_call: TRBJ2-3
clone_size: NA

cdr3_aa: CAWRPTGGRDQPQHF
v_call: TRBV30
j_call: TRBJ1-5
clone_size: few

cdr3_aa: CATSDPGQGGGADTQYF
v_call: TRBV24-1
j_call: TRBJ2-3
clone_size: NA

cdr3_aa: CASSGQEDEKLFF
v_call: TRBV28
j_call: TRBJ1-4
clone_size: NA

cdr3_aa: CASTGQGGYNEQFF
v_call: TRBV5-6
j_call: TRBJ2-1
clone_size: once

cdr3_aa: CASSYEGSDLSRGYTF
v_call: TRBV6-5
j_call: TRBJ1-2
clone_size: NA

cdr3_aa: CASSFMTQGITEAFF
v_call: TRBV5-1
j_call: TRBJ1-1
clone_size: NA

cdr3_aa: CASSRGGTGGNTEAFF
v_call: TRBV28
j_call: TRBJ1-1
clone_size: few

cdr3_aa: CASSSRQANEQFF
v_call: TRBV7-9
j_call: TRBJ2-1
clone_size: NA

cdr3_aa: CASSPSGIEGYTF
v_call: TRBV27
j_call: TRBJ1-2
clone_size: NA